Presented here are 25 T cell receptor beta chains from one specimen sequenced in a study of blood T cell repertoires in COVID-19. The protocol was immunoSEQ multiplex PCR, while the TCRdb copy is restricted to in-frame clones and leaves out a portion. The sample records approximately 260,000 clones, 65% to 85% being singletons. The specimen sequenced was peripheral blood. These receptor sequences come from a middle-aged woman with active or convalescent COVID-19.

Only a few counts were recorded for this clone. The gene calls are TRBV7-9 and TRBJ1-5, with D possibly TRBD1 on 5 matching bases. The germline V gene encodes CDR1 SEHNR and CDR2 FQNEAQ (reference sequence). There are 14 residues in the CDR3. The V and J ends lost 5 bases and 3 bases respectively, with 11 bases between them. The CDR3 DNA follows: TGTGCCAGCAGCGCCGACAGCTTCAATCAGCCCCAGCATTTT. The encoded protein is CASSADSFNQPQHF.

The gene calls are TRBV7-9 and TRBJ1-1; tentatively, D is TRBD1 (6 bases). CDR1 is SEHNR, CDR2 FQNEAQ, per germline (reference sequence). Trimming cost V 1 base and J 1 base, with 10 bases left between them. This CDR3 is built from 15 residues. CDR3 in DNA: TGTGCCAGCAGCTTAGTCGGCAGGGGGAACACTGAAGCTTTCTTT. It encodes CASSLVGRGNTEAFF.

The chain recombines TRBV29-1 with TRBJ2-1; D is possibly TRBD2 (5 bases). CDR1 and CDR2 (germline): SQVTM, ANQGSEA. Trimming removed 0 bases at V and 0 bases at J, with 12 bases between. The CDR3 sequence is 16 residues long. The CDR3 loop reads CSVEDGRLSSYNEQFF. Written as DNA, the CDR3 is TGCAGCGTTGAAGATGGGAGACTAAGCTCCTACAATGAGCAGTTCTTC.

The genes are TRBV16 and TRBJ1-1; D not resolved. CDR3 length equals 12 residues. The ends were cut back, 0 bases at V and 8 bases at J, with 7 bases in the middle. Germline values: CDR1 KGHSY, CDR2 FQNENV. In DNA form, the CDR3 reads TGTGCCAGCAGCCAATCGGCCAGGGAAGCTTTCTTT. Translating gives CASSQSAREAFF.

The chain combines TRBV7-7 with TRBJ2-2; the match to TRBD1 covers 7 bases. Trimming at V came to 2 bases and at J to 0 bases, leaving 3 bases not matched to a gene. The CDR3 has 16 amino acids. In germline, CDR1 is SSHAT, CDR2 FNYEAQ (reference sequence). For the CDR3, the DNA is TGTGCCAGCAGCTTAACCGGGACAGCGAACACCGGGGAGCTGTTTTTT. Its translation is CASSLTGTANTGELFF. Full variable domain (rest looked up from reference TRBV7-7 and TRBJ2-2): GAGVSQSPRYKVTKRGQDVTLRCDPISSHATLYWYQQALGQGPEFLTYFNYEAQPDKSGLPSDRFSAERPEGSISTLTIQRTEQRDSAMYRCASSLTGTANTGELFFGEGSRLTVL.

This clone was seen a handful of times. The chain couples TRBV5-1 to TRBJ1-1; D unclear. The germline CDR1 and CDR2 sequences are SGHRS and YFSETQ. The germline V and J ends were trimmed by 0 bases and 9 bases, with 6 bases remaining between them. The length of the CDR3 is 11 residues. CDR3 sequence: CASSLEEKAFF. The CDR3 nucleotides read TGCGCCAGCAGCTTGGAGGAGAAAGCTTTCTTT. Supplemented by reference TRBV5-1 and TRBJ1-1, the full variable domain reads KAGVTQTPRYLIKTRGQQVTLSCSPISGHRSVSWYQQTPGQGLQFLFEYFSETQRNKGNFPGRFSGRQFSNSRSEMNVSTLELGDSALYLCASSLEEKAFFGQGTRLTVV.

The chain links TRBV25-1 to TRBJ1-6, with 10 bases fitting TRBD1. Trimming at V came to 6 bases and at J to 5 bases, leaving 4 bases not matched to a gene. In germline, CDR1 is MGHDK, CDR2 SYGVNS. The CDR3 has 15 amino acids. CDR3 sequence (DNA): TGTGCCAGCAGAGGGGACAGGGGACATAATTCACCCCTCCACTTT. This gives the protein CASRGDRGHNSPLHF.

This sequence joins TRBV7-8 and TRBJ1-2; 11 bases fit TRBD1. The CDR3 covers 15 residues. The V and J ends lost 5 bases and 9 bases, in that order; junction bases with no gene match: 11. CDR1 and CDR2 (germline): SGHVS, FQNEAQ. CDR3 in amino acids: CASSRTGTGGISYTF. CDR3 DNA sequence: TGTGCCAGCAGCCGTACCGGGACAGGGGGGATTAGCTACACCTTC.

The V call is TRBV29-1, the J call TRBJ1-4, with 8 bases that match TRBD1. The germline V gene encodes CDR1 SQVTM and CDR2 ANQGSEA. The CDR3 has 14 residues. J lost 4 bases, V lost 6 bases, and 7 bases had no gene match. This chain's CDR3 is CSVGRTGSNEKLFF. CDR3 in DNA: TGCAGCGTGGGTAGGACAGGGAGTAATGAAAAACTGTTTTTT.

V usage is TRBV28 and J usage is TRBJ2-3; TRBD1 agrees at 7 bases. Germline V lookup: CDR1 MDHEN, CDR2 SYDVKM. The length of the CDR3 is 16 residues. V was pared by 6 bases and J by 4 bases, with 13 bases of the junction left unmatched. The CDR3 spells CASRPFRQGLADTQYF. The CDR3 DNA sequence: TGTGCCAGCAGACCATTTAGACAGGGTCTGGCAGATACGCAGTATTTT. The full variable domain, in which reference TRBV28 and TRBJ2-3 provide the parts outside the CDR3, is DVKVTQSSRYLVKRTGEKVFLECVQDMDHENMFWYRQDPGLGLRLIYFSYDVKMKEKGDIPEGYSVSREKKERFSLILESASTNQTSMYLCASRPFRQGLADTQYFGPGTRLTVL.

The rearrangement uses TRBV3-1 (or the pseudogene TRBV3-2) and TRBJ1-4; perhaps TRBD1 as D (6 bases). V shed 1 base and J shed 1 base, with 7 bases lying between them. This CDR3 spans 15 amino acids. The germline CDR1 and CDR2 sequences are LGHDT and YNNKEL (reference sequence). The CDR3 sequence: CASSQGTVTNEKLFF. The CDR3 coding sequence is TGTGCCAGCAGCCAAGGGACAGTAACTAATGAAAAACTGTTTTTT.

This chain links TRBV6-5 with TRBJ2-7; 8 positions agree with TRBD1. Germline CDR1 is MNHEY and CDR2 is SVGAGI. The CDR3 runs 14 residues. V lost 5 bases to trimming and J lost 0 bases; unmatched junction nucleotides: 3. The CDR3 DNA sequence: TGTGCCAGCAGTCGGACAGGGAGCTCCTACGAGCAGTACTTC. It specifies CASSRTGSSYEQYF.

V usage is TRBV4-1 and J usage is TRBJ1-1; no clear D. CDR1 MGHRA and CDR2 YSYEKL come from the germline V gene. The CDR3 totals 14 residues. The V end lost 4 bases, the J end lost 1 base, and 10 bases lay between the germline ends. The CDR3 DNA follows: TGCGCCAGCAGCCCGAGAAGCCCGAACACTGAAGCTTTCTTT. Translation: CASSPRSPNTEAFF.

The table lists this clone with a count of one. The chain has TRBV29-1 and TRBJ1-6, with TRBD1 matching over 8 bases. CDR1 SQVTM and CDR2 ANQGSEA come from the germline V gene. This CDR3 has 14 amino acids. V trimming: 4 bases; J trimming: 10 bases; junction bases outside the gene matches: 9. CDR3 bases: TGCAGCGTTGTGGGCCAGGGGGCAGAATCACCCCTCCACTTT. Its protein is CSVVGQGAESPLHF.

The rearrangement uses TRBV2 and TRBJ2-6; weak D call: TRBD1 (6 bases). Trimming left V 5 bases short and J 0 bases short, with 11 bases between. The germline V gene encodes CDR1 SNHLY and CDR2 FYNNEI. The length of the CDR3 is 16 residues. CDR3 in amino acids: CASSPSGASGANVLTF. CDR3 in DNA: TGTGCCAGCAGTCCCTCAGGGGCCTCTGGGGCCAACGTCCTGACTTTC.

This clone was picked up a small number of times. The V gene is TRBV9, the J gene TRBJ1-6; the match to TRBD1 covers 8 bases. From germline, CDR1 is SGDLS and CDR2 YYNGEE. V lost 1 base and J lost 8; bases outside the gene matches: 5. This CDR3 spans 15 amino acids. CDR3 amino acids: CASSVSVDRDSPLHF. CDR3 nucleotides: TGTGCCAGCAGCGTATCAGTGGACAGGGATTCACCCCTCCACTTT. Drawing the rest from reference TRBV9 and TRBJ1-6, the complete variable domain is DSGVTQTPKHLITATGQRVTLRCSPRSGDLSVYWYQQSLDQGLQFLIQYYNGEERAKGNILERFSAQQFPDLHSELNLSSLELGDSALYFCASSVSVDRDSPLHFGNGTRLTVT.

In this sample, this clone turned up a few times. The chain combines TRBV15 with TRBJ2-5; 7 bases agree with TRBD2. The junction had 6 bases not matched to a gene; V was cut back by 0 bases and J by 5 bases. The CDR3 sequence is 15 residues long. Germline assignment: CDR1 LNHNV and CDR2 YYDKDF (reference sequence). The CDR3 sequence is CATSRDSSGTETQYF. The CDR3 coding sequence is TGTGCCACCAGCAGAGATTCTAGCGGTACCGAGACCCAGTACTTC.

The chain links TRBV30 to TRBJ1-3, with a possible D match to TRBD1 (6 bases). Germline V gives CDR1 GTSNPN, CDR2 SVGIG (reference sequence). V shed 4 bases and J shed 10 bases, with 20 bases lying between them. The CDR3 spans 14 residues. The CDR3 loop is CAWKGQAWVGTIYF. The CDR3 bases are TGTGCCTGGAAGGGACAAGCTTGGGTTGGGACCATATATTTT.

The V and J genes are TRBV7-6 and TRBJ2-2; the D gene is possibly TRBD1 (5 bases). The germline V gene encodes CDR1 SGHVS and CDR2 FNYEAQ. This CDR3 has 16 amino acids. V was shortened by 0 bases and J by 5 bases, with 13 bases between the two germline ends. CDR3 nucleotide sequence: TGTGCCAGCAGCTTAGCTCCCAGGGAAATGACCGGGGAGCTGTTTTTT. This translates into CASSLAPREMTGELFF.

The chain combines TRBV6-1 with TRBJ1-2, with D maybe TRBD1 (5 bases). This CDR3 has 18 residues. V was cut by 0 bases and J by 4 bases, with 21 bases left in between. Looked up from germline, CDR1 is MNHNS and CDR2 is SASEGT. The CDR3 loop is CASSEAQVGATPVYGYTF. The CDR3 nucleotides are TGTGCCAGCAGTGAAGCTCAAGTAGGGGCTACCCCAGTCTATGGCTACACCTTC.

The chain joins TRBV19 to TRBJ2-7; D not resolved. The CDR3 covers 13 residues. CDR1 and CDR2 from the germline V gene are LNHDA and SQIVND (reference sequence). V was shortened by 2 bases and J by 5 bases, with 10 bases between the two germline ends. CDR3 sequence reads: CASSINAADEQYF. CDR3 sequence (DNA): TGTGCCAGTAGTATAAACGCGGCAGACGAGCAGTACTTC. The entire variable domain, with the rest obtained from reference TRBV19 and TRBJ2-7, is as follows: DGGITQSPKYLFRKEGQNVTLSCEQNLNHDAMYWYRQDPGQGLRLIYYSQIVNDFQKGDIAEGYSVSREKKESFPLTVTSAQKNPTAFYLCASSINAADEQYFGPGTRLTVT.

This sequence joins TRBV5-4 and TRBJ1-2, with TRBD1 identical over 12 bases. V gave up 5 bases and J gave up 5 bases; unmatched junction bases: 13. The CDR3 is 17 amino acids. Germline V gene sequence: CDR1 SGHNT, CDR2 YYREEE (reference sequence). The CDR3 DNA reads TGTGCCAGCAGTTCCGGGACAGGGGGCGTCAGGGGTTATGGCTACACCTTC. Translation: CASSSGTGGVRGYGYTF.

The chain has TRBV2 and TRBJ1-2, with 9 bases fitting TRBD1. Per the germline V gene, CDR1 is SNHLY and CDR2 is FYNNEI. The CDR3 runs to 16 residues. With V trimmed by 5 bases and J by 4 bases, 11 bases remained unmatched. In DNA form, the CDR3 reads TGTGCCAGCAGTCCGGGACAGGGAATAGGAAGCTATGGCTACACCTTC. Translating it yields CASSPGQGIGSYGYTF.

This clone was recorded a few times. The chain uses TRBV19 and TRBJ1-3, with 7 bases matching TRBD1. The CDR3 contains 16 residues. V lost 7 bases to trimming and J lost 0 bases; unmatched junction nucleotides: 9. Germline-derived CDR1 and CDR2 are LNHDA and SQIVND (reference sequence). The CDR3 region is CASTVLWDSSGNTIYF. The CDR3 nucleotides are TGTGCCAGTACAGTTCTCTGGGACAGCTCTGGAAACACCATATATTTT.

The V gene is TRBV10-2, the J gene TRBJ1-2, with a weak D call TRBD1 (6 bases). V lost 2 bases to trimming and J lost 3 bases, with 10 bases between them. The CDR3 is 14 amino acids. From germline, CDR1 is WSHSY and CDR2 SAAADI. In DNA form, the CDR3 reads TGCGCCAGCAGTGAGGCGGGGGGCTACTATGGCTACACCTTC. This encodes CASSEAGGYYGYTF.